Listed below are T cell receptor beta chains from one sample, sequenced in a study of persistence of HIV-infected CD4 T cells. These receptors have no known antigen. Using immunoSEQ multiplex PCR, the repertoire was profiled, and TCRdb retains in-frame clones only, with some absent. The profile shows under 45,000 clones, around 89% of them singletons. This material consisted of CD4+ T cells sorted from PBMCs after approximately 18-hour stimulation, taken from a patient who received antiretroviral therapy. These receptors all come from an adult man with HIV who was CMV-seropositive. Both conserved end residues are part of each CDR3. D genes are given only for firm matches. A row's size may be missing; if present it is once, few, many or a size class.

>NA|TRBJ1-1|NA|TRBV20-1
CSAEAITEAFF
TGCAGTGCCGAGGCCATTACTGAAGCTTTCTTT
>TRBD2|TRBJ2-7|NA|TRBV6-5
CASTRTSGEQYF
TGTGCCAGCACCCGGACTAGCGGCGAGCAGTACTTC
>NA|TRBJ1-1|NA|TRBV5-1
CASTPGTMLGTEAFF
TGCGCCAGCACCCCAGGGACCATGCTTGGTACTGAAGCTTTCTTT
>NA|TRBJ1-1|once|TRBV5-1
CASSFQGGETEAFF
TGCGCCAGCAGCTTTCAGGGTGGGGAGACTGAAGCTTTCTTT
>NA|TRBJ1-1|NA|TRBV13
CASSLDLSRGLGTEAFF
TGTGCCAGCAGCTTAGATCTTTCGAGAGGGCTGGGCACTGAAGCTTTCTTT
>NA|TRBJ1-1|NA|TRBV11-3
CASSSDRNTEAFF
TGTGCCAGCAGTTCTGACAGGAACACTGAAGCTTTCTTT
>NA|TRBJ1-2|NA|TRBV19
CASSQQGGGYTF
TGTGCCAGTAGTCAACAGGGTGGTGGCTACACCTTC
>NA|TRBJ1-2|NA|TRBV5-1
CASSLGSNYGYTF
TGCGCCAGCAGCTTGGGTTCTAACTATGGCTACACCTTC
>TRBD2|TRBJ2-3|NA|TRBV5-1
CASSLQGGGSTDTQYF
TGCGCCAGCAGCTTGCAGGGCGGGGGGTCCACAGATACGCAGTATTTT
>TRBD1|TRBJ2-3|NA|TRBV27
CASSLLDRGNAQYF
TGTGCCAGCAGTTTATTGGACAGGGGGAATGCGCAGTATTTT
>TRBD1|TRBJ2-1|NA|TRBV5-1
CASSHRDRDLNEQFF
TGCGCCAGCAGTCACCGGGACAGAGATTTAAATGAGCAGTTCTTC
>TRBD1|TRBJ2-7|NA|TRBV7-2
CASSFQTGGLGEQYF
TGTGCCAGCAGCTTCCAGACAGGGGGCTTGGGCGAGCAGTACTTC
>NA|TRBJ1-3|NA|TRBV18
CASSPSSPRGPNTIYF
TGTGCCAGCTCACCATCTTCCCCGAGGGGCCCAAACACCATATATTTT
>NA|TRBJ1-2|NA|TRBV18
CASSPGQGNYGYTF
TGTGCCAGCTCACCAGGCCAGGGGAACTATGGCTACACCTTC
>NA|TRBJ2-5|NA|TRBV6-5
CASRRSGPIQETQYF
TGTGCCAGCCGCCGGAGCGGGCCCATCCAAGAGACCCAGTACTTC
>TRBD2|TRBJ2-7|NA|TRBV11-2
CASSLAGGGAPSSYEQYF
TGTGCCAGCAGCCTTGCGGGGGGGGGAGCACCGAGCTCCTACGAGCAGTACTTC
>TRBD1|TRBJ1-2|NA|TRBV4-1
CASSRPGTGQYGYTF
TGCGCCAGCAGCCGCCCCGGGACAGGGCAGTATGGCTACACCTTC
>NA|TRBJ2-6|NA|TRBV7-6
CASSLGGVGANVLTF
TGTGCCAGCAGCTTAGGGGGAGTTGGGGCCAACGTCCTGACTTTC
>TRBD1|TRBJ1-1|once|TRBV5-1
CASSLGQAQRGDTEAFF
TGCGCCAGCAGCCTCGGACAGGCCCAAAGGGGGGACACTGAAGCTTTCTTT
>NA|TRBJ1-4|NA|TRBV11-3
CASSLAEKLFF
TGTGCCAGCAGCTTAGCTGAAAAACTGTTTTTT
>NA|TRBJ1-2|NA|TRBV24-1
CATSDRKAREGGNYGYTF
TGTGCCACCAGTGACCGAAAAGCTAGGGAGGGGGGTAACTATGGCTACACCTTC
>TRBD2|TRBJ2-6|once|TRBV4-2
CASSRGLAGNSLGANVLTF
TGTGCCAGCAGCCGGGGACTAGCGGGGAATTCCCTAGGGGCCAACGTCCTGACTTTC
>NA|TRBJ2-6|NA|TRBV11-2
CASSLGNRPYSGANVLTF
TGTGCCAGCAGCTTAGGCAACAGGCCCTACTCTGGGGCCAACGTCCTGACTTTC
>NA|TRBJ1-1|NA|TRBV18
CASSPSVGTEAFF
TGTGCCAGCTCACCGAGCGTGGGCACTGAAGCTTTCTTT
>NA|TRBJ1-5|NA|TRBV19
CASSMDKYSNQPQHF
TGTGCCAGTAGTATGGACAAATATAGCAATCAGCCCCAGCATTTT
>NA|TRBJ2-7|NA|TRBV29-1
CSVGESSYEQYF
TGCAGCGTCGGGGAGAGCTCCTACGAGCAGTACTTC
>TRBD1|TRBJ2-7|NA|TRBV18
CASSPGTGSYEQYF
TGTGCCAGCTCACCAGGGACAGGGAGCTACGAGCAGTACTTC
>NA|TRBJ1-4|NA|TRBV2
CASRGRGSPNEKLFF
TGTGCCAGCAGGGGCCGAGGGAGTCCTAATGAAAAACTGTTTTTT
>TRBD1|TRBJ1-2|NA|TRBV6-5
CASSLTTGLGYGYTF
TGTGCCAGCAGTCTAACGACAGGGTTAGGGTATGGCTACACCTTC
>NA|TRBJ1-1|NA|TRBV19
CASRDSMNTEAFF
TGTGCCAGTAGGGACAGTATGAACACTGAAGCTTTCTTT
>NA|TRBJ1-5|NA|TRBV12-3/TRBV12-4
CASSLKGNQPQHF
TGTGCCAGCAGTTTAAAAGGCAATCAGCCCCAGCATTTT
>TRBD2|TRBJ2-1|NA|TRBV7-9
CASSLVGGTSGTFF
TGTGCCAGCAGCCTTGTTGGAGGGACTAGCGGGACTTTCTTC
>NA|TRBJ1-4|NA|TRBV12-3/TRBV12-4
CASSLLNEKLFF
TGTGCCAGCAGTTTACTGAATGAAAAACTGTTTTTT
>NA|TRBJ2-5|NA|TRBV19
CASSIGQEETQYF
TGTGCCAGTAGTATCGGCCAGGAAGAGACCCAGTACTTC
>NA|TRBJ2-7|once|TRBV25-1
CASSIPGGSYEQYF
TGTGCCAGCAGTATCCCCGGGGGCTCCTACGAGCAGTACTTC
>NA|TRBJ2-1|NA|TRBV28
CASSLSGAYNEQFF
TGTGCCAGCAGTTTATCAGGGGCCTACAATGAGCAGTTCTTC
>NA|TRBJ2-4|NA|TRBV24-1
CATSDSRLAKNIQYF
TGTGCCACCAGTGATTCCCGGTTAGCCAAAAACATTCAGTACTTC
>TRBD1|TRBJ1-5|NA|TRBV19
CASSIVGTGAGQPQHF
TGTGCCAGTAGTATAGTCGGGACAGGGGCAGGTCAGCCCCAGCATTTT
>NA|TRBJ1-3|NA|TRBV3-1/TRBV3-2
CASSRGVDGNTIYF
TGTGCCAGCAGCCGCGGGGTCGATGGAAACACCATATATTTT
>NA|TRBJ1-1|NA|TRBV18
CASSPQVRDNTEAFF
TGTGCCAGCTCACCACAGGTCAGGGACAACACTGAAGCTTTCTTT
>NA|TRBJ1-4|NA|TRBV14
CASSRTWGEKLFF
TGTGCCAGCAGCCGTACCTGGGGTGAAAAACTGTTTTTT
>TRBD1|TRBJ2-7|NA|TRBV7-8
CASSRSGGEQYF
TGTGCCAGCAGCCGCTCAGGGGGCGAGCAGTACTTC
>NA|TRBJ2-2|NA|TRBV10-1
CASSEAATAGELFF
TGCGCCAGCAGTGAGGCTGCTACGGCCGGGGAGCTGTTTTTT
>NA|TRBJ1-4|NA|TRBV28
CASSLSLATNEKLFF
TGTGCCAGCAGTCTCTCACTGGCAACTAATGAAAAACTGTTTTTT
>NA|TRBJ1-6|NA|TRBV6-5
CASLGQFVYNSPLHF
TGTGCCAGCCTTGGACAGTTTGTTTATAATTCACCCCTCCACTTT
>TRBD1|TRBJ2-6|NA|TRBV19
CASIGTEAGANVLTF
TGTGCCAGTATTGGGACAGAGGCCGGGGCCAACGTCCTGACTTTC
>TRBD1|TRBJ2-2|NA|TRBV7-9
CASSSDGTGVAGELFF
TGTGCCAGCAGCTCCGACGGGACAGGCGTGGCCGGGGAGCTGTTTTTT
>TRBD2|TRBJ2-3|NA|TRBV6-4
CASSEGLAATDTQYF
TGTGCCAGCAGTGAAGGACTAGCGGCCACAGATACGCAGTATTTT
>TRBD1|TRBJ2-1|NA|TRBV14
CASSLRGQEQFF
TGTGCCAGCAGCCTTAGGGGGCAGGAGCAGTTCTTC
>NA|TRBJ1-2|NA|TRBV18
CASSPRAAYGYTF
TGTGCCAGCTCACCAAGGGCTGCCTATGGCTACACCTTC
>NA|TRBJ2-2|NA|TRBV28
CASSSPMSGELFF
TGTGCCAGCAGTTCCCCCATGTCCGGGGAGCTGTTTTTT
>TRBD2|TRBJ2-1|NA|TRBV5-1
CASSLAAGGASYNEQFF
TGCGCCAGCAGCTTGGCGGCCGGGGGGGCCTCCTACAATGAGCAGTTCTTC
>NA|TRBJ2-2|NA|TRBV24-1
CATSDPRGRNTGELFF
TGTGCCACCAGTGATCCCAGGGGCCGAAACACCGGGGAGCTGTTTTTT
>TRBD2|TRBJ2-6|NA|TRBV28
CASSPSGEGGANVLTF
TGTGCCAGCAGTCCCTCCGGGGAGGGCGGGGCCAACGTCCTGACTTTC
>NA|TRBJ1-1|once|TRBV4-1
CASSFGLLSRDKNTEAFF
TGCGCCAGCAGCTTCGGGCTACTCAGTAGGGACAAGAACACTGAAGCTTTCTTT
>NA|TRBJ1-1|NA|TRBV7-9
CASSLSLATAEAFF
TGTGCCAGCAGCTTATCGTTGGCGACGGCTGAAGCTTTCTTT
>TRBD1|TRBJ1-2|NA|TRBV18
CASSPGQVLDGYTF
TGTGCCAGCTCACCGGGACAGGTTCTCGATGGCTACACCTTC
>NA|TRBJ2-6|NA|TRBV7-3
CASSRDSGANVLTF
TGTGCCAGCAGCCGGGACTCTGGGGCCAACGTCCTGACTTTC
>TRBD2|TRBJ2-1|NA|TRBV10-3
CAISEDSGGSNEQFF
TGTGCCATCAGTGAGGACAGCGGGGGGTCCAATGAGCAGTTCTTC